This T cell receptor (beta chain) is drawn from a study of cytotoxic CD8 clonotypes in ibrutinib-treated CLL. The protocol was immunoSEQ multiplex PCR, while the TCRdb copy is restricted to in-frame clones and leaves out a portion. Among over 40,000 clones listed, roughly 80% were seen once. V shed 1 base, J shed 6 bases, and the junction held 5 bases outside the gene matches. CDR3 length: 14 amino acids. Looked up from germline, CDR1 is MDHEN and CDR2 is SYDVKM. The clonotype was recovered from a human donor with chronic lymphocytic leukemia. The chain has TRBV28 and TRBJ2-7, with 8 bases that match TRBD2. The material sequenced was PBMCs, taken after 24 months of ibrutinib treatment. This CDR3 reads CASSLFSGIGEQYF. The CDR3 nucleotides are TGTGCCAGCAGTTTATTTAGCGGGATCGGCGAGCAGTACTTC.